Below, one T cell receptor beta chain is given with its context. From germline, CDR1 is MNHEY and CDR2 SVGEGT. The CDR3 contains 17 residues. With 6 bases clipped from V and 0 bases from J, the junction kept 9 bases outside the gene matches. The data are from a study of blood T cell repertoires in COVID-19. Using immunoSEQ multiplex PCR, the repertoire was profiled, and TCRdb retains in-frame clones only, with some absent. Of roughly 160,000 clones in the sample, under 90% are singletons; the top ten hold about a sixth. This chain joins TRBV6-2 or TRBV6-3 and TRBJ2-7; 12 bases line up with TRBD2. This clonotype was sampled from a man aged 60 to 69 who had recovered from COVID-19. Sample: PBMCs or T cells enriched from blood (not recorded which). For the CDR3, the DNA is TGTGCCAGCAGCAGCCGGACTAGCGGGATCTACTCCTACGAGCAGTACTTC. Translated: CASSSRTSGIYSYEQYF.